Below, 28 T cell receptor beta chains from the same sample are listed, as sequenced in a study of tumor-infiltrating lymphocytes in primary liver carcinoma. cDNA specific to TCR beta was made from about 0.45 ug of total RNA, with a constant-region primer employed for priming. Three nested multiplex PCR rounds of slightly modified ARM-PCR generated TCR beta libraries. TRBV1-TRBV30 forward primers paired with a C-beta reverse primer were used in the first two PCR rounds, which ran roughly 9 cycles each. TCRdb re-called the multiplex PCR reads through MiXCR, storing one row per CDR3 protein. The sample holds approximately 120,000 distinct CDR3 sequences, around 64% seen once. Bulk tissue was left unsorted, and RNA and DNA were co-extracted from about 20-30 mg of it. Material for sequencing was liver tumor tissue from sampling region 3. Subset described: tumor region T3, left-lateral pole. These TCRs come from an older woman with primary liver carcinoma and hepatitis B virus infection.

As to this clonotype: Relative to the germline gene, one junction end is altered; a read error may explain this. The V and J genes are TRBV11-2 and TRBJ2-3, with D possibly being TRBD1 or TRBD2 (6 bases each). CDR3 length: 19 amino acids. Germline loops: CDR1 SGHAT, CDR2 FQNNGV. The CDR3 DNA sequence: TGTGTCAGCAGCCCCGAGAAGGGGGGATATAGCGGCCGCACAGATACGCAGTATTTT. It specifies CVSSPEKGGYSGRTDTQYF. Full variable domain (rest looked up from reference TRBV11-2 and TRBJ2-3): EAGVAQSPRYKIIEKRQSVAFWCNPISGHATLYWYQQILGQGPKLLIQFQNNGVVDDSQLPKDRFSAERLKGVDSTLKIQPAKLEDSAVYLCVSSPEKGGYSGRTDTQYFGPGTRLTVL.

The rearrangement joins TRBV9 to TRBJ2-7; the match to TRBD2 covers 7 bases. Per germline, CDR1 SGDLS and CDR2 YYNGEE. The CDR3 length is 14 residues. V dropped 0 bases and J dropped 2; count of bases not matched to a gene: 2. CDR3 in amino acids: CASSVAAGAYEQYF. Here the CDR3 DNA reads TGTGCCAGCAGCGTAGCGGCGGGGGCCTACGAGCAGTACTTC.

With regard to this clonotype: Just one base apart from a much larger clone, this may be a read error. For the CDR3, the DNA is TGTGCCAGCAGCCTGACTATCGGGAGTAAGCAGTACTTC. It translates to CASSLTIGSKQYF. This chain links TRBV14 with TRBJ2-7; TRBD2 is a possible D gene (6 bases). Germline V CDR1 and CDR2: SGHDN, FVKESK. V was trimmed by 4 bases and J by 8 bases, leaving 15 bases between them. The CDR3 spans 13 residues.

On this clonotype: One end of the junction does not line up with germline, which may come from a read error. CDR3 in amino acids: CASSPLLAGNTGGLFF. CDR3 in DNA: TGTGCCAGCAGTCCCCTACTAGCGGGGAACACCGGGGGGCTGTTTTTT. The chain employs TRBV6-2 or TRBV6-3 and TRBJ2-2, with 10 bases identical to TRBD2. Per germline, CDR1 MNHEY and CDR2 SVGEGT. CDR3 size: 16 residues.

Comments on this clonotype: Germline and junction disagree at one end, which may indicate a read error. The chain links TRBV6-1 to TRBJ2-7; D is unclear. The CDR3 totals 15 residues. The germline CDR1 and CDR2 sequences are MNHNS and SASEGT. The CDR3 DNA reads TGTGCCAGCAGTGAAGGGAGCGTGGAGTCCTACGAACAGTACTTC. As protein: CASSEGSVESYEQYF.

Concerning this clonotype: The junction shows a germline mismatch at one end, possibly a read error. The V gene is TRBV11-2, the J gene TRBJ2-3; no firm D call. Germline CDR1 is SGHAT and CDR2 is FQNNGV. This CDR3 comprises 15 residues. The CDR3 nucleotides are TGTGCCGGCAGCTTAGATCAAGTGAGCACAGATACGCAGTATTTT. Translated, it gives CAGSLDQVSTDTQYF.

This clonotype has ten or more counts. The V gene is TRBV4-1, the J gene TRBJ1-5, with 9 bases that match TRBD1. The V segment lost 4 bases and the J segment 0 bases; nucleotides outside the gene matches: 4. The CDR3 runs 16 residues. Germline lookup yields CDR1 MGHRA and CDR2 YSYEKL. CDR3 bases: TGCGCCAGCAGCCCTCGGACAGGGGATAGCAATCAGCCCCAGCATTTT. This gives the protein CASSPRTGDSNQPQHF.

The rearrangement joins TRBV28 to TRBJ1-2, with D possibly TRBD1 on 5 matching bases. With 8 bases removed from V and 4 bases from J, the gap between germline ends came to 5 bases. This CDR3 comprises 10 residues. Germline V CDR1 and CDR2: MDHEN, SYDVKM. CDR3 residues: CASGTYGYTF. DNA of the CDR3: TGTGCCAGCGGGACCTATGGCTACACCTTC.

This clonotype was found a few times. This may be a read error, as it is one base from a much larger clone. The chain links TRBV12-3 or TRBV12-4 to TRBJ1-1; D is unresolved. The CDR3 length is 13 residues. V lost 10 bases to trimming and J lost 1 base, with 13 bases between them. The CDR3 here is CANGRIGNTEAFF. In DNA form, the CDR3 reads TGTGCCAACGGCAGGATTGGGAACACTGAAGCTTTCTTT.

This clonotype was seen only once. One end of the junction varies from germline; a read error may be responsible. The chain carries TRBV4-2 and TRBJ1-2; the D is unclear. The CDR3 is made up of 14 amino acids. Germline CDR1 and CDR2: LGHNA and YNFKEQ. The CDR3 loop reads CVSRHDDGSYGYTF. The CDR3 nucleotides read TGCGTCAGCCGCCACGACGACGGATCCTATGGCTACACCTTC.

This clonotype was detected ten times or more. The J gene is TRBJ2-5, the V gene TRBV10-1, with 10 bases fitting TRBD2. CDR3 length equals 15 residues. The V gene end was trimmed by 4 bases and the J gene end by 4 bases; junction bases not matched to a gene: 6. Germline CDR1 WNHNN, CDR2 SYGVQD (reference sequence). The CDR3 DNA reads TGCGCCAGCAGTGGGACTAGCGGAGGGGCAGAGACCCAGTACTTC. Residues: CASSGTSGGAETQYF.

Regarding this clonotype: Sequence at one end of the junction differs from germline and may be a read error. The chain recombines TRBV13 with TRBJ1-2; D uncertain. The CDR3 runs to 16 residues. CDR1 is PRHDT and CDR2 is FYEKMQ in the germline V gene (reference sequence). The CDR3 DNA is TGTGCCAGCAGCTTGGGCAAGGGCATTTCTAAGTATGGCTACACCTTC. Its translation: CASSLGKGISKYGYTF.

This clonotype was seen a single time. A junction boundary mismatches the germline segment, possibly from a read error. The chain employs TRBV7-2 and TRBJ2-2, with 7 nucleotides matching TRBD2. The CDR3 extends over 15 amino acids. Germline assignment: CDR1 SGHTA and CDR2 FQGNSA. The CDR3 DNA sequence: TGTGCAAGCAGCACCCGACTAGCCAGTTTTGGGGAGCTGTTTTTT. It encodes CASSTRLASFGELFF.

For this clonotype: Germline and junction disagree at one end, which may indicate a read error. The rearrangement uses TRBV5-1 and TRBJ2-7, with D unclear. In germline, CDR1 is SGHRS, CDR2 YFSETQ. The CDR3 runs to 13 residues. CDR3 sequence (DNA): TGCGCCAGCAGCTTGGATCTAGACGGCGAGCAGCACTTC. Translation gives CASSLDLDGEQHF.

In this sample, this clonotype turned up once. An end of the junction does not agree with germline; a read error may underlie this. The V call is TRBV11-2, the J call TRBJ1-2; a weak D match, TRBD1 (5 bases). Looked up from germline, CDR1 is SGHAT and CDR2 is FQNNGV. This CDR3 is 14 amino acids long. In DNA, the CDR3 is TGTTCCAGTAGCTCTTCACAGGCTAACTATGGCTACACCTTC. It is translated as CSSSSSQANYGYTF.

The chain combines TRBV11-2 with TRBJ1-1; possibly TRBD1 for D (5 bases). The CDR3 sequence is 14 residues long. The ends were cut back, 10 bases at V and 1 base at J, with 16 bases in the middle. Germline CDR1 reads SGHAT; CDR2 reads FQNNGV. DNA for the CDR3: TGTGCCAACACCTTCAGGGTTACGAACACTGAAGCTTTCTTT. It codes for CANTFRVTNTEAFF.

This clonotype showed up just a few times. The chain combines TRBV5-5 with TRBJ2-1; D call uncertain. Per germline, CDR1 SGHKS and CDR2 YYEKEE (reference sequence). The CDR3 has 13 amino acids. Trimming left V 4 bases short and J 10 bases short, with 15 bases between. CDR3 sequence (DNA): TGTGCCAGCAGCCAGGAAGGGCCCGACGAGCAGTTCTTC. Its protein is CASSQEGPDEQFF.

V gene TRBV11-2 combines with J gene TRBJ2-7; the D is unclear. Per germline, CDR1 SGHAT and CDR2 FQNNGV. The V end was cut by 5 bases, the J end by 2 bases, with 13 bases between. This CDR3 is built from 14 residues. DNA of the CDR3: TGTGCCAGCAGCCCCGCACAACAGACCTACGAGCAGTACTTC. Translating gives CASSPAQQTYEQYF. Variable domain in full (rest from reference TRBV11-2 and TRBJ2-7): EAGVAQSPRYKIIEKRQSVAFWCNPISGHATLYWYQQILGQGPKLLIQFQNNGVVDDSQLPKDRFSAERLKGVDSTLKIQPAKLEDSAVYLCASSPAQQTYEQYFGPGTRLTVT.

This clonotype was seen many times. V and J are TRBV30 and TRBJ2-5; a weak D match, TRBD1 (5 bases). Trimming removed 0 bases from V and 11 bases from J, with 16 bases in between. The CDR3 loop spans 13 amino acids. The germline V gene has CDR1 GTSNPN and CDR2 SVGIG (reference sequence). CDR3 protein: CAWSVQNGAPQYF. The CDR3 nucleotides read TGTGCCTGGAGTGTACAAAATGGGGCACCTCAGTACTTC.

The chain is built from TRBV11-1 and TRBJ1-2; TRBD1 agrees at 8 bases. Losses at the gene ends were 7 bases for V and 6 bases for J; bases not matched to a gene: 13. CDR1 is SGHAT, CDR2 FQDESV, per germline (reference sequence). This CDR3 contains 15 residues. In nucleotides, the CDR3 is TGTGCCAGCAACTTCTCGGACAGGGTCAGGGATGGCTACACCTTC. Encoded protein: CASNFSDRVRDGYTF.

This clonotype was found many times. The chain couples TRBV4-2 to TRBJ2-3; 7 nucleotides match TRBD2. This CDR3 has 18 amino acids. Trimming removed 2 bases from V and 0 bases from J; junction bases left unmatched: 11. In germline, CDR1 is LGHNA, CDR2 YNFKEQ. In DNA form, the CDR3 reads TGTGCCAGCAGCCAATTAGGGCTAGCGGCAGCCAGCACAGATACGCAGTATTTT. Translated, it gives CASSQLGLAAASTDTQYF.

For this clonotype: The junction shows a germline mismatch at one end, possibly a read error. This sequence joins TRBV11-1 and TRBJ2-3, with a tentative D call TRBD2 (5 bases). The germline V gene has CDR1 SGHAT and CDR2 FQDESV (reference sequence). The CDR3 length is 14 residues. The CDR3 region has the DNA TGTGCCAGTAGCTTAAGGCAACGAGAGGGAGAGTCTCACTTT. Residues: CASSLRQREGESHF.

This sequence joins TRBV29-1 and TRBJ2-1; D remains unclear. The germline CDR1 and CDR2 sequences are SQVTM and ANQGSEA. CDR3 length: 14 amino acids. Trimming took 4 bases from V and 8 from J, leaving 18 bases between them. The CDR3 loop is CSVVLESLYDEQFF. The CDR3 nucleotides read TGCAGCGTTGTTTTAGAGTCCCTGTACGATGAGCAGTTCTTC.

Only one count was recorded for this clonotype. The chain couples TRBV6-2 or TRBV6-3 to TRBJ2-2; 14 bases fit TRBD2. CDR3 size: 18 residues. CDR1 and CDR2 from the germline V gene are MNHEY and SVGEGT. V trimming: 5 bases; J trimming: 9 bases; junction bases outside the gene matches: 14. CDR3 sequence (DNA): TGTGCCAGCAGTCGTTGGACTAGCGGGAGGCTCTACATCTGGGAGCTGTTTTTT. Encoded protein: CASSRWTSGRLYIWELFF.

Of note for this clonotype: This could be a read error, since a much larger clone is one nucleotide away. The J gene is TRBJ1-1, the V gene TRBV28; D is undetermined. Germline V gene sequence: CDR1 MDHEN, CDR2 SYDVKM. The CDR3 is 12 residues long. DNA of the CDR3: TGTGCCAGCAGTTTACTTAGGGCTGAAGCTTCCTTT. Its protein product is CASSLLRAEASF.

The sample holds many counts of this clonotype. This chain connects TRBV6-5 to TRBJ1-2, with D unresolved. The V gene's germline CDR1 is MNHEY and CDR2 SVGAGI. V was trimmed by 6 bases and J by 4 bases, leaving 12 bases between them. This CDR3 has 13 amino acids. CDR3 sequence: CASSPTSTYGYTF. In nucleotides, the CDR3 is TGTGCCAGCAGCCCAACATCTACCTATGGCTACACCTTC.

Comments on this clonotype: As the CDR3 is not closed by the conserved phenylalanine or tryptophan, this likely results from a read error. The chain has TRBV6-2 or TRBV6-3 and TRBJ2-1; D remains unclear. CDR1 and CDR2 from the germline V gene are MNHEY and SVGEGT. With 2 bases removed from V and 4 bases from J, the gap between germline ends came to 21 bases. CDR3 length equals 18 residues. The CDR3 sequence is CASSYLVLSRTSYNEQFL. The CDR3 DNA reads as TGTGCCAGCAGTTACCTGGTTCTAAGCCGAACTTCTTACAATGAGCAGTTCCTC.

This clonotype was seen ten or more times. The CDR3, as DNA: TGCGCCAGCAGCTTGGCTCCGGGTGCGAAGACCCAGTACTTC. Translating gives CASSLAPGAKTQYF. This sequence joins TRBV5-1 and TRBJ2-5; D not certain. V was trimmed by 0 bases and J by 6 bases, leaving 12 bases between them. Germline V gene data show CDR1 as SGHRS and CDR2 as YFSETQ. This CDR3 contains 14 residues.